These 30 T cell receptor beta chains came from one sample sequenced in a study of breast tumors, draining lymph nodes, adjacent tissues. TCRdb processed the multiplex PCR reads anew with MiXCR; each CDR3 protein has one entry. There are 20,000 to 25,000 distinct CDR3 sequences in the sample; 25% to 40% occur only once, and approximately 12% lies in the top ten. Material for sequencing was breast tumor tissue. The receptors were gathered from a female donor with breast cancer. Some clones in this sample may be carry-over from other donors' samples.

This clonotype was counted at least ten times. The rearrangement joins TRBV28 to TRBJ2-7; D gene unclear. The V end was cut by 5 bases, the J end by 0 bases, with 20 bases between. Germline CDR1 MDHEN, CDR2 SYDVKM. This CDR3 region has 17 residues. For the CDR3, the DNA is TGTGCCAGCAGTCTACCCGCCTCCGCGGCTCACTCCTACGAGCAGTACTTC. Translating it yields CASSLPASAAHSYEQYF.

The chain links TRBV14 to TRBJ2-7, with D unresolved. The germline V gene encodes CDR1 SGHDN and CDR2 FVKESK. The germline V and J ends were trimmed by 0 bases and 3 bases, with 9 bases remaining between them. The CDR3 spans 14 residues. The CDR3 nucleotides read TGTGCCAGCAGCCAAGAAGGCCTATACTACGAGCAGTACTTC. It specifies CASSQEGLYYEQYF. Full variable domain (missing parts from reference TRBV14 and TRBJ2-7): EAGVTQFPSHSVIEKGQTVTLRCDPISGHDNLYWYRRVMGKEIKFLLHFVKESKQDESGMPNNRFLAERTGGTYSTLKVQPAELEDSGVYFCASSQEGLYYEQYFGPGTRLTVT.

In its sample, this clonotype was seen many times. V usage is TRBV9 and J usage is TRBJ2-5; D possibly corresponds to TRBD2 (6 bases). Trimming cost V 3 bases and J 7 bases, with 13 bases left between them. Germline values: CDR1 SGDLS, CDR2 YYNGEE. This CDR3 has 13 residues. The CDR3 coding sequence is TGTGCCAGCAGCGCAGGACTATTAGGGACCCAGTACTTC. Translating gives CASSAGLLGTQYF.

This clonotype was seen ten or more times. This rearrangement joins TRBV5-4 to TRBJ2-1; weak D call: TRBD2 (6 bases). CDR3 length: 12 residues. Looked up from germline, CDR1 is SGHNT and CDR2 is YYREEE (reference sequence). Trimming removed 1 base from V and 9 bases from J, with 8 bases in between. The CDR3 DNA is TGTGCCAGCAGCTTGTGGGGAGGTGAGCAGTTCTTC. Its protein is CASSLWGGEQFF. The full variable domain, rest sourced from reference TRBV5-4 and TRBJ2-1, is ETGVTQSPTHLIKTRGQQVTLRCSSQSGHNTVSWYQQALGQGPQFIFQYYREEENGRGNFPPRFSGLQFPNYSSELNVNALELDDSALYLCASSLWGGEQFFGPGTRLTVL.

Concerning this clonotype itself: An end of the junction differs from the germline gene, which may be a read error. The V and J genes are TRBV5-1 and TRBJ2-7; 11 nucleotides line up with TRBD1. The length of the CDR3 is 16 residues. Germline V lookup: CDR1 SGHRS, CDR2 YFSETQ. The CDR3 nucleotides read TGCGCCGGCAGCCGGAGGAGGGACAGGGGGTCCTACGAGCAGTACTTC. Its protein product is CAGSRRRDRGSYEQYF.

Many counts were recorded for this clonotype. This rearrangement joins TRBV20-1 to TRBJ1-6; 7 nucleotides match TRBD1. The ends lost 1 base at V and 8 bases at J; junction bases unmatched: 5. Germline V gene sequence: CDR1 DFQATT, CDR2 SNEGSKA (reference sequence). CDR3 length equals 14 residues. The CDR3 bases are TGCAGTGCTAGAGCCGGGACAGAGTATTCACCCCTCCACTTT. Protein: CSARAGTEYSPLHF.

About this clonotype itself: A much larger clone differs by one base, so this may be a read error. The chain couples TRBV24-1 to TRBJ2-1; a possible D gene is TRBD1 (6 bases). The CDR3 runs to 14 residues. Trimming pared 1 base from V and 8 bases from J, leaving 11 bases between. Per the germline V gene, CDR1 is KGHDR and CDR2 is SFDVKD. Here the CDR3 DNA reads TGTGCCACCAGTGATTTAGCAGGGGCGGATGAGCAGTTCTTC. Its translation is CATSDLAGADEQFF.

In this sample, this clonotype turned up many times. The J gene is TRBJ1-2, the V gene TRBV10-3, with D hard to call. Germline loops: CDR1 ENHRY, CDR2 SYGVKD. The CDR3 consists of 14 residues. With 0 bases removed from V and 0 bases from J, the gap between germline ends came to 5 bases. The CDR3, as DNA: TGTGCCATCAGTGAGTCTCCGGCTAACTATGGCTACACCTTC. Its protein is CAISESPANYGYTF.

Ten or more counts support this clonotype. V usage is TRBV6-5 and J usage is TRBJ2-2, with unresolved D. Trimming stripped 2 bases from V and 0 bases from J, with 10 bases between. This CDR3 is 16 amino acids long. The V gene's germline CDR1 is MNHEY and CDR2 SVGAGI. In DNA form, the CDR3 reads TGTGCCAGCAGTTACCTGACCGACTCGAACACCGGGGAGCTGTTTTTT. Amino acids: CASSYLTDSNTGELFF.

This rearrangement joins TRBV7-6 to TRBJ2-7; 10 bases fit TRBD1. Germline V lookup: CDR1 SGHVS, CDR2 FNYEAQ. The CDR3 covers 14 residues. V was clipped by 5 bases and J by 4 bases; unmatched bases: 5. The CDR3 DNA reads TGTGCCAGCAGCAAGACAGGGGGCGAATACGAGCAGTACTTC. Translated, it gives CASSKTGGEYEQYF.

This CDR3 is CASTWDSGGGGYEQFF. The CDR3 DNA reads as TGTGCCAGCACCTGGGATAGCGGGGGGGGGGGGTATGAGCAGTTCTTC. This chain links TRBV7-2 with TRBJ2-1; 11 bases align to TRBD2. The CDR3 covers 16 residues. The V gene end was trimmed by 7 bases and the J gene end by 8 bases; junction bases not matched to a gene: 13. Germline V lookup: CDR1 SGHTA, CDR2 FQGNSA.

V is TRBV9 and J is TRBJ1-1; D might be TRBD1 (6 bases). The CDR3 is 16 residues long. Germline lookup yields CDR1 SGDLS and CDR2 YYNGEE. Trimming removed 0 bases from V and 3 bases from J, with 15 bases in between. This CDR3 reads CASSVGTALPDTEAFF. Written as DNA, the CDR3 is TGTGCCAGCAGCGTAGGGACAGCCCTGCCCGACACTGAAGCTTTCTTT.

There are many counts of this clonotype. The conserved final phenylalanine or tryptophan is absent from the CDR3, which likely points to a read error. CDR3 sequence reads: CASSLSGYEQYL. For the CDR3, the DNA is TGTGCCAGCAGCTTAAGTGGGTACGAGCAGTACCTC. The chain has TRBV7-9 and TRBJ2-7, with D unclear. The V gene lost 2 bases and the J gene lost 4 bases, with 6 bases spanning the gap. The CDR3 is 12 residues long. Germline-derived CDR1 and CDR2 are SEHNR and FQNEAQ (reference sequence).

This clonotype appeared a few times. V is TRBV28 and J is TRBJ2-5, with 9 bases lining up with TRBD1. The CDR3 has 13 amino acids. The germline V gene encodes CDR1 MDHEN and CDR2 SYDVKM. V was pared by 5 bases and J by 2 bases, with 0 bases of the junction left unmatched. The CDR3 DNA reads TGTGCCAGCAGTGGGACAGGGCAAGAGACCCAGTACTTC. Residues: CASSGTGQETQYF.

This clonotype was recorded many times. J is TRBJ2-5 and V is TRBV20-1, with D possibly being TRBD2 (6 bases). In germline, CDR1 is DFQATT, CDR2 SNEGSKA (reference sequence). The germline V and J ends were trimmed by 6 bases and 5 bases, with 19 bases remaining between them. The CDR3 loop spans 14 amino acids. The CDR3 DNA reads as TGCAGTGCCCAAGGGCGCGGGGTGGTGGAGACCCAGTACTTC. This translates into CSAQGRGVVETQYF.

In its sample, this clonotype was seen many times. The CDR3, as DNA: TGTGCCAGCAGCCCCCTCTACGGGGGGGGCGGCGGGGAGCTGTTTTTT. It codes for CASSPLYGGGGGELFF. The chain carries TRBV11-3 and TRBJ2-2; 8 nucleotides align to TRBD2. The CDR3 consists of 16 residues. CDR1 and CDR2 (germline): SGHNT, YENEEA. V trimming: 5 bases; J trimming: 7 bases; junction bases outside the gene matches: 12.

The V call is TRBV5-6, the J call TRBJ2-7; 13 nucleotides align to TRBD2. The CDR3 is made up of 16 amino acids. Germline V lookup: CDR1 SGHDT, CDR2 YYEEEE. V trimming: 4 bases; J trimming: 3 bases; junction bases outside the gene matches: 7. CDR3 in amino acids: CASSPLLAGGNYEQYF. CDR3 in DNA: TGTGCCAGCAGCCCCCTACTAGCGGGAGGGAACTACGAGCAGTACTTC.

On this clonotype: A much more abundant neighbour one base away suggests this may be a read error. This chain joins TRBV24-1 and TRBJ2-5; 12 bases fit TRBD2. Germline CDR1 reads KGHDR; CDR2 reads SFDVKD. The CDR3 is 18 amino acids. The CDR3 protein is CTSSQDIRLAGGQETQYF. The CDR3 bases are TGTACCAGCAGCCAAGATATAAGGCTAGCGGGAGGGCAAGAGACCCAGTACTTC.

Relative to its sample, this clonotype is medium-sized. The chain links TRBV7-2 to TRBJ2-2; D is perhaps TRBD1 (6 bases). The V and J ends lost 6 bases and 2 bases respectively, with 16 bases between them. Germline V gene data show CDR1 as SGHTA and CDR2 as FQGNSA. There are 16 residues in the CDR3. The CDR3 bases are TGTGCCAGCAGTTCTCCCGGGACACTTAACACCGGGGAGCTGTTTTTT. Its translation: CASSSPGTLNTGELFF.

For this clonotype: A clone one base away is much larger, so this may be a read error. The CDR3 here is CASSLGNVQGGELFF. The CDR3, as DNA: TGTGCCAGCAGCTTAGGGAATGTTCAGGGCGGGGAGCTGTTTTTT. The rearrangement joins TRBV11-2 to TRBJ2-2; the D gene is possibly TRBD1 (5 bases). Germline assignment: CDR1 SGHAT and CDR2 FQNNGV. This CDR3 is built from 15 residues. Trimming took 1 base from V and 7 from J, leaving 13 bases between them.

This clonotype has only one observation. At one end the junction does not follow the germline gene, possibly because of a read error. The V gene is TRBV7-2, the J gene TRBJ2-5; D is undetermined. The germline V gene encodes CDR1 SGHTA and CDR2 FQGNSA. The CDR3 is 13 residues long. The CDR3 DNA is TGTGCCAGCAGCTTAGGGGTTGGAGAGGCCCAGTACTTC. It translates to CASSLGVGEAQYF.

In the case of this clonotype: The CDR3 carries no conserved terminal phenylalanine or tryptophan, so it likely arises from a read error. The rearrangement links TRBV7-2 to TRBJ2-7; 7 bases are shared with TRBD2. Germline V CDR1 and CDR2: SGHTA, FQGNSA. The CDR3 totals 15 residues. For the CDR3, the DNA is TGTGCCAGAAGCTTAGCGCGGGGGAGTGCCTACGAGCAGTACTCC. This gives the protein CARSLARGSAYEQYS.

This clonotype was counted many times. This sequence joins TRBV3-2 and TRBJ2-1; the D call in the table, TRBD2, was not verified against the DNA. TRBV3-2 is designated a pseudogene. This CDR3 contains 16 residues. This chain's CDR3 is CASSTSGRVTYNEQFF. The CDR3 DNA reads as TGTGCCAGCAGCACTAGCGGGAGGGTTACCTACAATGAGCAGTTCTTC.

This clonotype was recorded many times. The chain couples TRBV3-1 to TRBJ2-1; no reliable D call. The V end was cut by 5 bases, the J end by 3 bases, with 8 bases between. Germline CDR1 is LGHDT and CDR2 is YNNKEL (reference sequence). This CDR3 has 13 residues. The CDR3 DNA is TGTGCCAGCAGCGAGGAACTCTACAATGAGCAGTTCTTC. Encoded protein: CASSEELYNEQFF.

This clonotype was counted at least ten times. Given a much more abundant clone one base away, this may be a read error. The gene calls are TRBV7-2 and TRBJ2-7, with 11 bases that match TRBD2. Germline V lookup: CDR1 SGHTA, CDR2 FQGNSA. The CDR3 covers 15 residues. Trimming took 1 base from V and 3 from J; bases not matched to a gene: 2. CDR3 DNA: TGTGCCAGCAGCTTAGGACTAGCGGGAATCTACGAGCAGTACTTC. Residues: CASSLGLAGIYEQYF.

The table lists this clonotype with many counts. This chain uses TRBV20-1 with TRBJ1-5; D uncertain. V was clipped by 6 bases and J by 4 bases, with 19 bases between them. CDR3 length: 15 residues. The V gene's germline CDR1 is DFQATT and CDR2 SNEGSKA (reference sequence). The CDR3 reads CSAQSLGQFNQPQHF. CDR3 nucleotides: TGCAGTGCGCAGTCGTTAGGGCAGTTTAATCAGCCCCAGCATTTT.

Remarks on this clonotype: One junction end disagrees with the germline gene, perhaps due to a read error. The CDR3 sequence is CASSQGLTGRGYNEQLF. As DNA, the CDR3 is TGCGCCAGCAGCCAAGGTCTAACCGGGAGGGGTTACAATGAGCAGCTCTTC. V and J are TRBV4-3 and TRBJ2-1; 8 bases are a match to TRBD2. The CDR3 is made up of 17 amino acids. Germline-derived CDR1 and CDR2 are LGHNA and YSLEER.

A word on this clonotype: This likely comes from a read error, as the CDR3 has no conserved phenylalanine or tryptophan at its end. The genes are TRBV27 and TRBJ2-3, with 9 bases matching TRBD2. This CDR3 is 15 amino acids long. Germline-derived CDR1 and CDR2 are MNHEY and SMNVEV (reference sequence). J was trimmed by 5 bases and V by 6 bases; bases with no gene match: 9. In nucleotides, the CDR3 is TGTGCCAGCAGCTCTTCTAGCGGGGTCTTAGATACGCAGTATCTT. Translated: CASSSSSGVLDTQYL.

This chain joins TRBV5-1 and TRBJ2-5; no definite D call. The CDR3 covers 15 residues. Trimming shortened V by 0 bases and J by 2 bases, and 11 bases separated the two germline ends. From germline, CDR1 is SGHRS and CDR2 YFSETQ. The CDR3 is CASSLALNGQETQYF. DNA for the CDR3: TGCGCCAGCAGCTTGGCCTTGAACGGGCAAGAGACCCAGTACTTC.

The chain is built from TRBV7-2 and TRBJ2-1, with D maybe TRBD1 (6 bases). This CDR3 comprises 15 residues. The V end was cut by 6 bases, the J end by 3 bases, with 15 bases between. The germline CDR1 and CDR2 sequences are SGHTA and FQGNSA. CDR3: CASREPGQIYNEQFF. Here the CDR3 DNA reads TGTGCCAGCAGAGAACCGGGACAAATCTACAATGAGCAGTTCTTC.